These 4 T cell receptor beta chains share one sample of origin, sequenced in a study. TCRdb analysed the RT-PCR reads with MiXCR anew, one entry per CDR3 protein. Found here are approximately 720,000 distinct CDR3 sequences, more than 13% of them singletons; the top ten hold roughly 3.9%. Sequenced: memory CD4+ T cells from blood. These TCRs come from a female donor in good health, serving as a healthy control.

The V call is TRBV24-1, the J call TRBJ2-5; TRBD2 is a possible D gene (6 bases). The germline CDR1 and CDR2 sequences are KGHDR and SFDVKD. This CDR3 contains 13 residues. V was trimmed by 4 bases and J by 4 bases, leaving 9 bases between them. The chain's CDR3 is CATSEAGRETQYF. The CDR3 coding sequence is TGTGCCACCAGTGAGGCGGGAAGAGAGACCCAGTACTTC.

The V gene is TRBV7-2, the J gene TRBJ2-1; D unclear. Germline-derived CDR1 and CDR2 are SGHTA and FQGNSA. V was clipped by 7 bases and J by 8 bases, with 12 bases between them. This CDR3 is built from 12 residues. The CDR3 region is CASTLYSYEQFF. The CDR3 nucleotides read TGTGCCAGCACCTTGTATTCTTATGAGCAGTTCTTC. The whole variable domain, remainder taken from reference TRBV7-2 and TRBJ2-1, is GAGVSQSPSNKVTEKGKDVELRCDPISGHTALYWYRQSLGQGLEFLIYFQGNSAPDKSGLPSDRFSAERTGGSVSTLTIQRTQQEDSAVYLCASTLYSYEQFFGPGTRLTVL.

This clonotype has just a few counts. The chain uses TRBV5-1 and TRBJ1-1; D is unresolved. V was pared by 0 bases and J by 14 bases, with 29 bases between. Germline V gives CDR1 SGHRS, CDR2 YFSETQ. This CDR3 has 17 amino acids. CDR3 loop: CASSLAVSVVGGDGSFF. In nucleotides, the CDR3 is TGCGCCAGCAGCTTGGCCGTGTCTGTGGTGGGAGGCGACGGGTCCTTCTTT.

This clonotype was detected many times. The rearrangement links TRBV5-6 to TRBJ2-1; weak D call: TRBD1 (5 bases). CDR1 and CDR2 from the germline V gene are SGHDT and YYEEEE. V shed 5 bases and J shed 8 bases, with 8 bases lying between them. The CDR3 runs to 11 residues. The CDR3 region has the DNA TGTGCCAGCAGTTGGGGCGATGAGCAGTTCTTC. Its protein product is CASSWGDEQFF. The full variable domain, completed using reference TRBV5-6 and TRBJ2-1, is DAGVTQSPTHLIKTRGQQVTLRCSPKSGHDTVSWYQQALGQGPQFIFQYYEEEERQRGNFPDRFSGHQFPNYSSELNVNALLLGDSALYLCASSWGDEQFFGPGTRLTVL.